This entry concerns a single T cell receptor (beta chain). Unsorted PBMCs provided DNA that was sequenced on ten immunoSEQ deep assay plates. Assay: immunoSEQ multiplex PCR; the TCRdb copy retains only in-frame clones and omits some. The data hold about 450,000 clones, with around 79% observed a single time. This sample was included in a study of shared clonotypes between healthy human individuals. Donation came from healthy HIV-negative adults that had no recent acute infections or vaccinations. The clonotype was recovered from a woman aged 40 to 50 in good health. Some clones in this sample may be carry-over from other donors' samples. The sequenced sample was PBMCs.

The CDR3 region is CASSLDGNEQFF. For the CDR3, the DNA is TGTGCCAGCAGCTTAGATGGGAATGAGCAGTTCTTC. V and J are TRBV7-3 and TRBJ2-1; D gene ambiguous. The CDR3 consists of 12 residues. V was clipped by 2 bases and J by 7 bases, with 6 bases between them. CDR1 is SGHTA, CDR2 FQGTGA, per germline.